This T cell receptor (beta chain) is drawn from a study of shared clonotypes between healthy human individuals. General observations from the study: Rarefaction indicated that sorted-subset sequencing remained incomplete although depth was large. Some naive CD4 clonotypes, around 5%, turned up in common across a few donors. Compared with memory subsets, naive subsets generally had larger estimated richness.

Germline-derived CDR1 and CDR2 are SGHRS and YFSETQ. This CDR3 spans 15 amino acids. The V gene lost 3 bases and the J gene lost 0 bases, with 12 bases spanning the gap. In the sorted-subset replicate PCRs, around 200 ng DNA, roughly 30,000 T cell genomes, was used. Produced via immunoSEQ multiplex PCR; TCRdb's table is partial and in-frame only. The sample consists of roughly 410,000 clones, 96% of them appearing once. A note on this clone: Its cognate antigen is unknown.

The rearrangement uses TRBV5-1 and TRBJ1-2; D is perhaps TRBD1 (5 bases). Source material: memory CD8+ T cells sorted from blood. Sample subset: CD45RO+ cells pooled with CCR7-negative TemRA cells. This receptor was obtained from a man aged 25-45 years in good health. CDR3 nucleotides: TGCGCCAGCAGCTCCGGGACTGGGTCTAACTATGGCTACACCTTC. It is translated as CASSSGTGSNYGYTF.